Listed here are 20 T cell receptor beta chains from one sample, sequenced in a study of CD8 T cells in ankylosing spondylitis. TCRdb passed the 5' RACE reads through MiXCR, listing each CDR3 protein once. The table lists roughly 26,000 distinct CDR3 sequences, over 10% of them singletons. The sample comprised blood. These receptors were taken from a male donor with ankylosing spondylitis or in good health (not recorded which).

This clonotype was picked up many times. The chain is built from TRBV4-2 and TRBJ2-1; D not certain. The CDR3 sequence is 17 residues long. Trimming left V 0 bases short and J 1 base short, with 13 bases between. The germline V gene has CDR1 LGHNA and CDR2 YNFKEQ. The CDR3 reads CASSQEGYRVSYNEQFF. DNA of the CDR3: TGTGCCAGCAGCCAAGAGGGGTACCGGGTATCCTACAATGAGCAGTTCTTC.

In its sample, this clonotype was seen a few times. This chain joins TRBV5-1 and TRBJ2-2, with D perhaps matching TRBD1 or TRBD2 (5 bases each). Between the trimmed V and J ends, which lost 0 bases and 1 base, there was a span of 7 bases. This CDR3 is 15 amino acids long. In germline, CDR1 is SGHRS, CDR2 YFSETQ. The CDR3 loop reads CASSLGDGNTGELFF. CDR3 DNA: TGCGCCAGCAGCTTGGGGGACGGGAACACCGGGGAGCTGTTTTTT.

This clonotype turned up a few times. The chain combines TRBV29-1 with TRBJ2-4, with a tentative D call TRBD2 (6 bases). CDR1 and CDR2 (germline): SQVTM, ANQGSEA. V dropped 4 bases and J dropped 0 bases, with 7 bases sitting between them. CDR3 length: 13 amino acids. The CDR3 loop reads CSVASVAKNIQYF. CDR3 coding DNA: TGCAGCGTTGCTAGCGTAGCCAAAAACATTCAGTACTTC.

The rearrangement uses TRBV7-2 and TRBJ2-3; D gene unclear. The V and J ends lost 0 bases and 6 bases respectively, with 13 bases between them. The CDR3 runs 15 residues. Germline assignment: CDR1 SGHTA and CDR2 FQGNSA. The CDR3 DNA follows: TGTGCCAGCAGCTTAGCCCCCCACGAACGGGATACGCAGTATTTT. Translated, it gives CASSLAPHERDTQYF.

J is TRBJ2-7 and V is TRBV20-1; perhaps TRBD2 as D (6 bases). Trimming removed 1 base from V and 3 bases from J, with 16 bases in between. Germline CDR1 reads DFQATT; CDR2 reads SNEGSKA (reference sequence). CDR3 size: 15 residues. CDR3 loop: CSARGGAGDNYEQYF. The CDR3 nucleotides read TGCAGTGCTAGAGGGGGAGCGGGCGACAACTACGAGCAGTACTTC.

In this sample, this clonotype turned up a few times. The chain joins TRBV12-5 to TRBJ2-7; weak D call: TRBD1 (5 bases). Germline V lookup: CDR1 LGHNT, CDR2 FRNRAP. The CDR3 is 12 residues long. V lost 1 base and J 4 bases, leaving 5 bases between the germline ends. DNA for the CDR3: TGTGCTAGTGGTTTGGGACAGTACGAGCAGTACTTC. Residues: CASGLGQYEQYF.

At least ten counts were recorded for this clonotype. The rearrangement joins TRBV12-3 or TRBV12-4 to TRBJ2-6, with D unresolved. This CDR3 is 13 amino acids long. Deletions cut 1 base from V and 3 bases from J, with 1 base between. The CDR3 region has the DNA TGTGCCAGCAGTTTAGGTGGGGCCAACGTCCTGACTTTC. Its protein product is CASSLGGANVLTF.

This clonotype has ten or more counts. The chain recombines TRBV12-3 or TRBV12-4 with TRBJ2-4, with 8 bases identical to TRBD2. V gave up 1 base and J gave up 0 bases; unmatched junction bases: 8. The CDR3 length is 18 residues. CDR3 DNA sequence: TGTGCCAGCAGTTTAGGGACGGGGGGGAGGTTAGCCAAAAACATTCAGTACTTC. Its protein is CASSLGTGGRLAKNIQYF.

This clonotype was counted many times. The chain has TRBV20-1 and TRBJ1-1; D possibly corresponds to TRBD1 (5 bases). Germline values: CDR1 DFQATT, CDR2 SNEGSKA (reference sequence). The length of the CDR3 is 15 residues. V dropped 3 bases and J dropped 0 bases, with 14 bases sitting between them. CDR3 region: CSASPSGHMNTEAFF. The CDR3 nucleotides are TGCAGTGCTAGCCCGTCAGGGCACATGAACACTGAAGCTTTCTTT.

This clonotype appeared many times. The chain recombines TRBV5-1 with TRBJ2-3, with unresolved D. The CDR3 extends over 16 amino acids. Germline-derived CDR1 and CDR2 are SGHRS and YFSETQ. V was trimmed by 0 bases and J by 1 base, leaving 12 bases between them. CDR3 in amino acids: CASSLARFRRTDTQYF. The DNA of the CDR3 is TGCGCCAGCAGCTTGGCCCGCTTTCGACGCACAGATACGCAGTATTTT.

The rearrangement links TRBV7-2 to TRBJ2-1; perhaps D is TRBD1 or TRBD2 (5 bases each). V lost 2 bases and J 10 bases, leaving 12 bases between the germline ends. The germline V gene has CDR1 SGHTA and CDR2 FQGNSA. The CDR3 covers 13 residues. CDR3 amino acids: CASSLSGWGEQFF. The CDR3 DNA follows: TGTGCCAGCAGCTTAAGCGGTTGGGGGGAGCAGTTCTTC.

This clonotype was observed at least ten times. The chain joins TRBV20-1 to TRBJ2-1; 12 positions match TRBD2. V dropped 6 bases and J dropped 4; count of bases not matched to a gene: 4. The CDR3 consists of 14 residues. Germline loops: CDR1 DFQATT, CDR2 SNEGSKA (reference sequence). The CDR3: CSAPGTSGYNEQFF. CDR3 bases: TGCAGTGCCCCGGGGACTAGCGGGTACAATGAGCAGTTCTTC.

This clonotype was found many times. The chain carries TRBV20-1 and TRBJ2-5; either TRBD1 or TRBD2 may fit D (5 bases each). V shed 3 bases and J shed 5 bases, with 16 bases lying between them. In germline, CDR1 is DFQATT, CDR2 SNEGSKA (reference sequence). This CDR3 comprises 14 residues. The CDR3 nucleotides read TGCAGTGCTAGGGGGGTATTTAGGCAGGAGACCCAGTACTTC. Protein product: CSARGVFRQETQYF.

This clonotype was picked up many times. The V and J genes are TRBV20-1 and TRBJ2-4; D is perhaps TRBD2 (7 bases). The CDR3 covers 16 residues. CDR1 is DFQATT and CDR2 is SNEGSKA in the germline V gene (reference sequence). Deletions cut 0 bases from V and 2 bases from J, with 14 bases between. CDR3 nucleotide sequence: TGCAGTGCTAGAGATGAAGGGGGGGGTCCCAAAAACATTCAGTACTTC. Its translation is CSARDEGGGPKNIQYF.

The chain uses TRBV2 and TRBJ2-4; no clear D gene. V was shortened by 4 bases and J by 5 bases, with 9 bases between the two germline ends. CDR3 size: 13 residues. Germline CDR1 reads SNHLY; CDR2 reads FYNNEI. CDR3 sequence (DNA): TGTGCCAGCAGTGGGGCAGTCGAAAACATTCAGTACTTC. Protein product: CASSGAVENIQYF.

This clonotype was detected ten times or more. The gene calls are TRBV9 and TRBJ2-5; 7 positions agree with TRBD2. Germline V gene data show CDR1 as SGDLS and CDR2 as YYNGEE. V dropped 4 bases and J dropped 4; count of bases not matched to a gene: 7. The CDR3 is 14 amino acids. This CDR3 is CASSLQAGRETQYF. CDR3 nucleotide sequence: TGTGCCAGCAGCCTACAAGCGGGAAGAGAGACCCAGTACTTC.

This clonotype ranks as medium-sized. V usage is TRBV23-1 and J usage is TRBJ2-1; 7 positions match TRBD1. TRBV23-1 is filed as an ORF, its function uncertain. The length of the CDR3 is 16 residues. The ends lost 0 bases at V and 3 bases at J; junction bases unmatched: 5. CDR3 in DNA: TGCGCCAGCAGTCAATCTACAGGGGCCGGCTACAATGAGCAGTTCTTC. The encoded protein is CASSQSTGAGYNEQFF.

This rearrangement joins TRBV12-3 or TRBV12-4 to TRBJ2-2, with D uncertain. The CDR3 loop spans 13 amino acids. The V end was cut by 5 bases, the J end by 1 base, with 5 bases between. In DNA, the CDR3 is TGTGCCAGCAGTGTACTGAACACCGGGGAGCTGTTTTTT. Protein: CASSVLNTGELFF.

This chain uses TRBV4-2 with TRBJ2-2, with 9 bases identical to TRBD2. Germline assignment: CDR1 LGHNA and CDR2 YNFKEQ. CDR3 size: 16 residues. J was trimmed by 5 bases and V by 5 bases; bases with no gene match: 9. As DNA, the CDR3 is TGTGCCAGCAGCGAGGCGGGGGGGCCGGGGACCGGGGAGCTGTTTTTT. It specifies CASSEAGGPGTGELFF.

The chain carries TRBV7-3 and TRBJ2-3, with D possibly TRBD2 on 6 matching bases. Germline assignment: CDR1 SGHTA and CDR2 FQGTGA. With 5 bases removed from V and 6 bases from J, the gap between germline ends came to 12 bases. CDR3 length: 13 amino acids. Here the CDR3 reads CASSPGTFDTQYF. In DNA, the CDR3 is TGTGCCAGCAGCCCAGGGACTTTTGATACGCAGTATTTT.